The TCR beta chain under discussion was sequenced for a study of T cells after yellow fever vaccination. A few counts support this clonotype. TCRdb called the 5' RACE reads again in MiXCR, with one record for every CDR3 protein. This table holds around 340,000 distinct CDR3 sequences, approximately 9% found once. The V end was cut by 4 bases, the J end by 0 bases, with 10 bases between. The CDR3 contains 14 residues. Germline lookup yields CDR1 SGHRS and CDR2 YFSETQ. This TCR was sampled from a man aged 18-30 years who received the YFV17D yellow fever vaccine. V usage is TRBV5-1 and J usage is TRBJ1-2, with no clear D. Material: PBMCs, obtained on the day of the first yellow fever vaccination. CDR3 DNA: TGCGCCAGCAGCGGATCACCTTCTAACTATGGCTACACCTTC. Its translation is CASSGSPSNYGYTF.